Below, 30 T cell receptor beta chains from the same sample are listed, as sequenced in a study of cytomegalovirus exposure and HLA in healthy donors. 13 Jbeta primers and 60 Vbeta primers were used for the PCR. The data were produced by immunoSEQ multiplex PCR, yet TCRdb's version contains in-frame clones alone and is incomplete. The listing records under 200,000 clones. The sample consisted of PBMCs. Every receptor here comes from a man younger than 45 in good health and CMV-seronegative.

This chain links TRBV30 with TRBJ1-2; 7 bases line up with TRBD1. The germline CDR1 and CDR2 sequences are GTSNPN and SVGIG (reference sequence). V gave up 5 bases and J gave up 7 bases; unmatched junction bases: 10. This CDR3 region has 13 residues. The CDR3 DNA reads as TGTGCCTGGGTAGGACAGGCCCGGTTTGGCTACACCTTC. Its protein product is CAWVGQARFGYTF.

This chain joins TRBV6-1 and TRBJ1-1; 7 bases line up with TRBD1. The V segment lost 6 bases and the J segment 1 base; nucleotides outside the gene matches: 5. The CDR3 sequence is 14 residues long. Per germline, CDR1 MNHNS and CDR2 SASEGT. In nucleotides, the CDR3 is TGTGCCAGCAGCCCCGACAGGGAGAACACTGAAGCTTTCTTT. Translation: CASSPDRENTEAFF.

V is TRBV27 and J is TRBJ2-7; the match to TRBD2 covers 10 bases. With V trimmed by 6 bases and J by 3 bases, 5 bases remained unmatched. Germline V gives CDR1 MNHEY, CDR2 SMNVEV (reference sequence). The CDR3 totals 14 residues. The DNA for the CDR3 is TGTGCCAGCAGGACTAGCGGGCCCTTCTACGAGCAGTACTTC. Amino acid sequence: CASRTSGPFYEQYF.

With respect to this clone: Mismatch with germline at one junction end may stem from a read error. The chain joins TRBV4-1 to TRBJ1-2, with 9 bases that match TRBD1. Germline-derived CDR1 and CDR2 are MGHRA and YSYEKL. The CDR3 totals 16 residues. DNA of the CDR3: TGTGCCAGCAGCCAAGAAGGGACAGGGATCACCTATGGCTACACCTTC. It yields the protein CASSQEGTGITYGYTF.

V gene TRBV4-3 combines with J gene TRBJ2-6; 8 nucleotides line up with TRBD2. The CDR3 contains 18 residues. The ends lost 3 bases at V and 0 bases at J; junction bases unmatched: 7. Germline V gene lookup returns CDR1 LGHNA and CDR2 YSLEER. As DNA, the CDR3 is TGCGCCAGCAGCCAGGCTAGCGCGGGGGGCTCTGGGGCCAACGTCCTGACTTTC. This codes for CASSQASAGGSGANVLTF.

This chain links TRBV2 with TRBJ2-5; 9 bases line up with TRBD1. V lost 4 bases and J lost 4; bases outside the gene matches: 7. Germline CDR1 and CDR2: SNHLY and FYNNEI. CDR3 length: 15 amino acids. CDR3 loop: CASSVTGGIGETQYF. The CDR3 nucleotides are TGTGCCAGCAGTGTGACAGGGGGGATTGGAGAGACCCAGTACTTC.

The gene calls are TRBV9 and TRBJ2-4; 8 nucleotides match TRBD1. The ends lost 4 bases at V and 7 bases at J; junction bases unmatched: 16. The CDR3 is 17 residues long. In germline, CDR1 is SGDLS, CDR2 YYNGEE. The CDR3 sequence: CASSPNHGTGYLNIQYF. The CDR3 coding sequence is TGTGCCAGCAGCCCAAACCACGGGACAGGATATTTGAACATTCAGTACTTC.

This chain uses TRBV7-9 with TRBJ2-3; 8 bases are shared with TRBD2. The junction had 7 bases not matched to a gene; V was cut back by 5 bases and J by 0 bases. CDR3 length equals 16 residues. Germline V lookup: CDR1 SEHNR, CDR2 FQNEAQ (reference sequence). The CDR3 region is CASSLSGGLSTDTQYF. In DNA, the CDR3 is TGTGCCAGCAGCCTGTCGGGAGGGTTGAGCACAGATACGCAGTATTTT. Combining the CDR3 with reference TRBV7-9 and TRBJ2-3 gives the whole variable domain DTGVSQNPRHKITKRGQNVTFRCDPISEHNRLYWYRQTLGQGPEFLTYFQNEAQLEKSRLLSDRFSAERPKGSFSTLEIQRTEQGDSAMYLCASSLSGGLSTDTQYFGPGTRLTVL.

The chain couples TRBV10-3 to TRBJ1-5, with 7 bases that match TRBD1. The CDR3 runs to 14 residues. Germline V gene lookup returns CDR1 ENHRY and CDR2 SYGVKD. J lost 7 bases, V lost 10 bases, and 13 bases had no gene match. The DNA for the CDR3 is TGTGCCAGCAGCCTCGGGACAGCCAGACAGCCCCAGCATTTT. As protein: CASSLGTARQPQHF.

DNA of the CDR3: TGTGCCAGCAGCCGGGACAGGGGCCTTGGGGAGCAGTACTTC. Amino acid sequence: CASSRDRGLGEQYF. The V call is TRBV2, the J call TRBJ2-7; 10 bases agree with TRBD1. The CDR3 length is 14 residues. Germline lookup yields CDR1 SNHLY and CDR2 FYNNEI. V was clipped by 6 bases and J by 7 bases; unmatched bases: 9. Full variable domain (missing parts from reference TRBV2 and TRBJ2-7): EPEVTQTPSHQVTQMGQEVILRCVPISNHLYFYWYRQILGQKVEFLVSFYNNEISEKSEIFDDQFSVERPDGSNFTLKIRSTKLEDSAMYFCASSRDRGLGEQYFGPGTRLTVT.

The V and J genes are TRBV11-2 and TRBJ2-3; 11 bases map to TRBD2. Germline lookup yields CDR1 SGHAT and CDR2 FQNNGV. With 2 bases clipped from V and 6 bases from J, the junction kept 7 bases outside the gene matches. The CDR3 runs to 16 residues. CDR3 region: CASSLSSGGTMDTQYF. In DNA form, the CDR3 reads TGTGCCAGCAGCTTATCTAGCGGGGGGACCATGGATACGCAGTATTTT.

The chain joins TRBV30 to TRBJ1-2; no firm D call. The V gene lost 7 bases and the J gene lost 7 bases, with 13 bases spanning the gap. Germline assignment: CDR1 GTSNPN and CDR2 SVGIG (reference sequence). The length of the CDR3 is 11 residues. The DNA of the CDR3 is TGTGCCTCCCCATGGAGGGTTGGCTACACCTTC. Encoded protein: CASPWRVGYTF. Full variable domain (missing parts from reference TRBV30 and TRBJ1-2): SQTIHQWPATLVQPVGSPLSLECTVEGTSNPNLYWYRQAAGRGLQLLFYSVGIGQISSEVPQNLSASRPQDRQFILSSKKLLLSDSGFYLCASPWRVGYTFGSGTRLTVV.

The chain employs TRBV30 and TRBJ1-2; D is undetermined. Trimming removed 2 bases at V and 4 bases at J, with 14 bases between. Germline V CDR1 and CDR2: GTSNPN, SVGIG (reference sequence). This CDR3 spans 14 amino acids. The CDR3 loop is CAWSPGPYGYGYTF. CDR3 nucleotides: TGTGCCTGGAGTCCGGGTCCATATGGCTATGGCTACACCTTC.

The chain combines TRBV30 with TRBJ2-1; TRBD1 matches 7 bases. The trim removed 1 base at V and 10 bases at J, leaving 7 bases unmatched. The CDR3 loop spans 13 amino acids. Germline V lookup: CDR1 GTSNPN, CDR2 SVGIG (reference sequence). Here the CDR3 DNA reads TGTGCCTGGAGTGACAACAGGGGTCAGGAGCAGTTCTTC. Protein sequence: CAWSDNRGQEQFF.

V gene TRBV5-1 combines with J gene TRBJ2-7, with a weak D call TRBD2 (5 bases). Per the germline V gene, CDR1 is SGHRS and CDR2 is YFSETQ. Trimming took 1 base from V and 2 from J, leaving 10 bases between them. CDR3 length: 14 amino acids. The CDR3 region has the DNA TGCGCCAGCAGCTTGCGGGGTTCGCCCTACGAGCAGTACTTC. Protein: CASSLRGSPYEQYF.

The V gene is TRBV10-3, the J gene TRBJ1-5; 9 nucleotides align to TRBD1. The CDR3 spans 15 residues. V gave up 3 bases and J gave up 4 bases; unmatched junction bases: 4. CDR1 is ENHRY and CDR2 is SYGVKD in the germline V gene. The CDR3 here is CAISEGGTGNQPQHF. In DNA, the CDR3 is TGTGCCATCAGTGAAGGTGGGACAGGGAATCAGCCCCAGCATTTT.

This chain links TRBV7-5 with TRBJ2-7; the table's D call TRBD1 went unverified against the DNA. TRBV7-5 is assigned pseudogene status. The CDR3 runs 16 residues. The DNA for the CDR3 is TGTGTCAGAAGCCGGACAGTAGGAAGGGAAGCCTACGAGCAGTACTTC. Residues: CVRSRTVGREAYEQYF.

The rearrangement links TRBV7-9 to TRBJ1-6, with 7 nucleotides matching TRBD1. V was clipped by 0 bases and J by 7 bases; unmatched bases: 3. CDR1 and CDR2 (germline): SEHNR, FQNEAQ (reference sequence). The CDR3 runs to 15 residues. The CDR3: CASSLAGTDNSPLHF. CDR3 DNA: TGTGCCAGCAGCTTAGCCGGGACAGACAATTCACCCCTCCACTTT.

The chain combines TRBV7-9 with TRBJ2-7, with TRBD2 identical over 7 bases. Germline V gene data show CDR1 as SEHNR and CDR2 as FQNEAQ (reference sequence). The CDR3 has 15 amino acids. J lost 3 bases, V lost 1 base, and 6 bases had no gene match. CDR3 residues: CASSLGGSGYYEQYF. CDR3 coding DNA: TGTGCCAGCAGCTTAGGGGGTAGCGGGTACTACGAGCAGTACTTC.

The gene calls are TRBV4-2 and TRBJ2-6; D unclear. Trimming took off 2 bases at V and 0 bases at J, with 11 bases between the two ends. Germline assignment: CDR1 LGHNA and CDR2 YNFKEQ. This CDR3 spans 17 amino acids. The CDR3 DNA reads TGTGCCAGCAGCCAAACCACAAGTAACTCTGGGGCCAACGTCCTGACTTTC. It encodes CASSQTTSNSGANVLTF.

This rearrangement joins TRBV10-3 to TRBJ1-2; 7 bases align to TRBD1. The CDR3 spans 19 residues. Germline V gene sequence: CDR1 ENHRY, CDR2 SYGVKD. The junction had 16 bases not matched to a gene; V was cut back by 2 bases and J by 1 base. The CDR3 DNA reads as TGTGCCATCAGTGAGCCCCTGTTATTGGGACAGCGATTTAACTATGGCTACACCTTC. Amino acids: CAISEPLLLGQRFNYGYTF.

The chain links TRBV6-5 to TRBJ2-5; 8 nucleotides line up with TRBD2. After removal of 5 bases from V and 2 bases from J, the junction contained 4 bases not matched to a gene. The CDR3 runs to 14 residues. The germline CDR1 and CDR2 sequences are MNHEY and SVGAGI. The CDR3 nucleotides are TGTGCCAGCAGTCAGACTAGCGATCAAGAGACCCAGTACTTC. Its protein is CASSQTSDQETQYF.

This chain joins TRBV9 and TRBJ1-6; D not certain. The CDR3 is made up of 15 amino acids. Deletions cut 0 bases from V and 12 bases from J, with 16 bases between. CDR1 is SGDLS and CDR2 is YYNGEE in the germline V gene. The CDR3 DNA is TGTGCCAGCAGCGTAGACGGGAGCCCAAGGGTACCCCTCCACTTT. Amino acid sequence: CASSVDGSPRVPLHF.

The chain employs TRBV9 and TRBJ2-5, with D uncertain. Germline lookup yields CDR1 SGDLS and CDR2 YYNGEE. With 4 bases removed from V and 0 bases from J, the gap between germline ends came to 13 bases. The CDR3 is 15 residues long. CDR3 sequence reads: CASSPQALHQETQYF. CDR3 bases: TGTGCCAGCAGCCCCCAGGCGCTGCACCAAGAGACCCAGTACTTC.

This sequence joins TRBV6-4 and TRBJ2-2; 8 bases are shared with TRBD2. Germline CDR1 reads MRHNA; CDR2 reads SNTAGT. J gave up 1 base and V 8 bases, and 3 bases lay outside the gene matches. There are 14 residues in the CDR3. CDR3 DNA: TGTGCCAGCCGTAGCGGGGAGAACACCGGGGAGCTGTTTTTT. It encodes CASRSGENTGELFF.

The chain employs TRBV19 and TRBJ2-7, with D perhaps TRBD2 (5 bases). CDR1 is LNHDA, CDR2 SQIVND, per germline (reference sequence). The V end lost 1 base, the J end lost 3 bases, and 16 bases lay between the germline ends. The CDR3 sequence is 16 residues long. CDR3 loop: CASSIGRSRRGYEQYF. The CDR3 DNA reads as TGTGCCAGTAGTATAGGGAGGTCCCGGCGTGGCTACGAGCAGTACTTC. Full variable domain (remainder filled in from reference TRBV19 and TRBJ2-7): DGGITQSPKYLFRKEGQNVTLSCEQNLNHDAMYWYRQDPGQGLRLIYYSQIVNDFQKGDIAEGYSVSREKKESFPLTVTSAQKNPTAFYLCASSIGRSRRGYEQYFGPGTRLTVT.

The chain combines TRBV6-5 with TRBJ2-1; perhaps TRBD2 as D (6 bases). Germline CDR1 reads MNHEY; CDR2 reads SVGAGI. This CDR3 is 15 amino acids long. Trimming took 1 base from V and 0 from J, leaving 7 bases between them. This chain's CDR3 is CASSYWRGSYNEQFF. For the CDR3, the DNA is TGTGCCAGCAGTTACTGGCGGGGCTCCTACAATGAGCAGTTCTTC.

This sequence joins TRBV14 and TRBJ2-7; 10 nucleotides align to TRBD1. V was clipped by 4 bases and J by 5 bases; unmatched bases: 8. Germline values: CDR1 SGHDN, CDR2 FVKESK. CDR3 length: 15 residues. CDR3 protein: CASSLRTGGTDEQYF. The CDR3, as DNA: TGTGCCAGCAGCCTAAGGACAGGGGGAACAGACGAGCAGTACTTC.

The rearrangement uses TRBV5-1 and TRBJ2-5; no clear D gene. Trimming took 3 bases from V and 1 from J, leaving 7 bases between them. The CDR3 length is 13 residues. The germline CDR1 and CDR2 sequences are SGHRS and YFSETQ. The CDR3 bases are TGCGCCAGCAGCTCCGACTTCCAAGAGACCCAGTACTTC. It translates to CASSSDFQETQYF.

The J gene is TRBJ2-4, the V gene TRBV9; tentative D call: TRBD2 (5 bases). This CDR3 has 20 amino acids. Between the trimmed V and J ends, which lost 2 bases and 0 bases, there was a span of 24 bases. The germline CDR1 and CDR2 sequences are SGDLS and YYNGEE. Written as DNA, the CDR3 is TGTGCCAGCAGCGTCAAGGGTCAGGACTGGTCGACCTTAGCCAAAAACATTCAGTACTTC. This translates into CASSVKGQDWSTLAKNIQYF.